This T cell receptor (beta chain) was identified in a study of T cells in Graves' hyperthyroidism and ophthalmopathy. The CDR3 consists of 17 residues. Per germline, CDR1 SGHTA and CDR2 FQGNSA. V lost 3 bases and J 2 bases, leaving 19 bases between the germline ends. This clonotype appeared many times. What it binds is unknown. Points from the study as a whole: The model identified upcoming ophthalmopathy a median about six months ahead of onset.

RNA transcripts yielded amplified TCR beta CDR3 regions. Using the HTBI primer set, a first-round RT-PCR was run on the TCR CDR3. One entry per CDR3 protein results from TCRdb running MiXCR on the multiplex PCR reads. This sample has 600,000 to 850,000 distinct CDR3 sequences, with under 20% found just once. Subjects aged 18 to 65 presented with newly diagnosed hyperthyroidism of less than 2 months' duration. Diagnoses were made from clinical symptoms, serum measures (thyroxine and TRAb), thyroid ultrasound and orbital computed tomography. The PBMCs studied were ones that came from roughly 11 ml fresh peripheral blood.

This receptor was obtained from a woman in her fifties or sixties with Graves' hyperthyroidism that later progressed to Graves' ophthalmopathy. The chain has TRBV7-2 and TRBJ2-5; tentative D call: TRBD2 (6 bases). What was sequenced was blood. The DNA for the CDR3 is TGTGCCAGCAGCTTCTTTCCACCCGGGGGTGGTCAAGAGACCCAGTACTTC. Protein sequence: CASSFFPPGGGQETQYF.